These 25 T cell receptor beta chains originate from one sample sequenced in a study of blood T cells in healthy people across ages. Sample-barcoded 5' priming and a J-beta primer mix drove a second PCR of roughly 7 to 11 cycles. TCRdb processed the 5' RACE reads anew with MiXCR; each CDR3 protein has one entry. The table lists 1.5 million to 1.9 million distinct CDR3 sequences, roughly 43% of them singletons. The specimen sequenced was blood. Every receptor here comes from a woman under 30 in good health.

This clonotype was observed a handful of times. CDR3 sequence reads: CASSQERGPYNEQFF. The DNA for the CDR3 is TGCGCCAGCAGCCAAGAAAGGGGTCCCTACAATGAGCAGTTCTTC. The V call is TRBV4-3, the J call TRBJ2-1, with D possibly TRBD1 on 5 matching bases. Germline assignment: CDR1 LGHNA and CDR2 YSLEER. The V end was cut by 0 bases, the J end by 2 bases, with 8 bases between. The CDR3 sequence is 15 residues long.

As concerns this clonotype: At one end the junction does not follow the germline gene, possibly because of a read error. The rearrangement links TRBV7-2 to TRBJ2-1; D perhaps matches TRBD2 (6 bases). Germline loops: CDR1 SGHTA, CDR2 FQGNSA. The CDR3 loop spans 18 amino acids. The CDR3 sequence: CASSLEGDSGASYNKQFF. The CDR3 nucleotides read TGTGCCAGCAGCTTGGAAGGGGATAGCGGAGCTTCCTACAATAAGCAGTTCTTC.

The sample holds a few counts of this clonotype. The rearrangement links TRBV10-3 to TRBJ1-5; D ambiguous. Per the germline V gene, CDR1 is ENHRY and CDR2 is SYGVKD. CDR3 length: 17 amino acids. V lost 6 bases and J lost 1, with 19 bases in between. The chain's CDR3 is CAISDVWLGSSNQPQHF. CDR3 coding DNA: TGTGCCATCAGCGACGTTTGGTTAGGGAGCAGCAATCAGCCCCAGCATTTT.

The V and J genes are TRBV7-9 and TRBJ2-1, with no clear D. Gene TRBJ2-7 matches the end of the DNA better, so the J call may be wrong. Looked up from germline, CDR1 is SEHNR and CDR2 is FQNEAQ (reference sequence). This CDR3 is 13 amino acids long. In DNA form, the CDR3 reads TGTGCCAGCAGCTACGTGGGTTCTTGGGAGCAGTACTTC. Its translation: CASSYVGSWEQYF.

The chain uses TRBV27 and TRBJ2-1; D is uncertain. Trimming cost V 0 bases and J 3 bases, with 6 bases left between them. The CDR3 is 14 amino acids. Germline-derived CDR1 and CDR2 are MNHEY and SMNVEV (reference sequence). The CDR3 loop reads CASSLSNYYNEQFF. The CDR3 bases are TGTGCCAGCAGTTTATCGAATTACTACAATGAGCAGTTCTTC.

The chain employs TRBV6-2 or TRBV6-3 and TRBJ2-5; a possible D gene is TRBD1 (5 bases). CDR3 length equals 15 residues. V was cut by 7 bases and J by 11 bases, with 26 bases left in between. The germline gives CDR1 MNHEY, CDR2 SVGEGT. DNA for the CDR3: TGTGCCAGCACCAGATATGGGCAGGGTTACAATGAGCAGTACTTC. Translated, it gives CASTRYGQGYNEQYF.

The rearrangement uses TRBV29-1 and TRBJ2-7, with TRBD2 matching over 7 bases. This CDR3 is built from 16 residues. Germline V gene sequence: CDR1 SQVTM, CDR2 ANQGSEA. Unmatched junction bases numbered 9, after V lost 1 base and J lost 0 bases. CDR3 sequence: CSVEGGGAGLSYEQYF. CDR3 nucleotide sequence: TGCAGCGTTGAAGGGGGTGGAGCGGGGCTCTCCTACGAGCAGTACTTC.

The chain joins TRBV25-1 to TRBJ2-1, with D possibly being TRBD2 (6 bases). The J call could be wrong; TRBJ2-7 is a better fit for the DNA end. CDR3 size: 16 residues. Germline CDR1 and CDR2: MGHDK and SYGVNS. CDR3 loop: CASSSGAPSSYNEQYF. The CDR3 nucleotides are TGTGCCAGCAGCTCGGGAGCGCCTAGCTCCTACAATGAGCAGTACTTC.

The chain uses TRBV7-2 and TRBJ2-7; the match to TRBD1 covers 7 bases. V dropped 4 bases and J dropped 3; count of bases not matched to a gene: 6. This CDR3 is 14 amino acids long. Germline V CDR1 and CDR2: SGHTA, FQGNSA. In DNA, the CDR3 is TGTGCCAGCAGCTCCCGGGACAGATTCTACGAGCAGTACTTC. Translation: CASSSRDRFYEQYF.

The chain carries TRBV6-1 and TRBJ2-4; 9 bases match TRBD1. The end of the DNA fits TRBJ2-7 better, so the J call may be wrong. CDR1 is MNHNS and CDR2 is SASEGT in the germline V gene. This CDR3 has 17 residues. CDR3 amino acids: CASSEGQGWLATYEQYF. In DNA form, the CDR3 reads TGTGCCAGCAGTGAGGGACAGGGTTGGCTAGCGACCTACGAGCAGTACTTC.

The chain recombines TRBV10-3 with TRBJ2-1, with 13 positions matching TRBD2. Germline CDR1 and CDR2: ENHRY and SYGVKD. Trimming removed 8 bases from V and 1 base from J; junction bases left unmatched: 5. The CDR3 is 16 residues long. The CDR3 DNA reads TGTGCCATCGGGGGACTAGCGGGGCGGTCCTACAATGAGCAGTTCTTC. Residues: CAIGGLAGRSYNEQFF.

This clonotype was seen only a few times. The CDR3 spells CAIIGLSSYNEQFF. The CDR3 nucleotides read TGTGCCATCATAGGCCTTAGCTCCTACAATGAGCAGTTCTTC. This sequence joins TRBV10-3 and TRBJ2-1, with unresolved D. V was pared by 7 bases and J by 0 bases, with 10 bases between. CDR3 length: 14 residues. Germline V gene lookup returns CDR1 ENHRY and CDR2 SYGVKD.

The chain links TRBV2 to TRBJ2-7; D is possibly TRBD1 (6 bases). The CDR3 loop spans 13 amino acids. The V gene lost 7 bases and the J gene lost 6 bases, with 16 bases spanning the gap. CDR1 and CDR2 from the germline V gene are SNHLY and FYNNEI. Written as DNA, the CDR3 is TGTGCCAGCAATGGGGGCTTGCAGTTCGAGCAGTACTTC. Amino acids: CASNGGLQFEQYF.

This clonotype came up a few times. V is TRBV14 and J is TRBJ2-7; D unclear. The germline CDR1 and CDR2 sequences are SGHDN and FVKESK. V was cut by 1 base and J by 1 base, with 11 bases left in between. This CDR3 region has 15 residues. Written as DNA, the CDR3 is TGTGCCAGCAGCCAAGCAACGCTACCGTCCTACGAGCAGTACTTC. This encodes CASSQATLPSYEQYF.

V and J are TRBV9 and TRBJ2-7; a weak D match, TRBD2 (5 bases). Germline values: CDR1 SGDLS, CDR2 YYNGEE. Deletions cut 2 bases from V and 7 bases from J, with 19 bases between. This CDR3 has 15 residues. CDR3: CASSVIGVGYNEQYF. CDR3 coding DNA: TGTGCCAGCAGCGTCATCGGGGTAGGATACAATGAGCAGTACTTC.

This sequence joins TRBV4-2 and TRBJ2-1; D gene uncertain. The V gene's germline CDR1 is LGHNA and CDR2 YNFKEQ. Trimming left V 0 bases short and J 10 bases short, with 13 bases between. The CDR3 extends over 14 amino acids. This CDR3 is CASSQDLRVSEQFF. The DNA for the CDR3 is TGTGCCAGCAGCCAAGATCTAAGGGTAAGCGAGCAGTTCTTC.

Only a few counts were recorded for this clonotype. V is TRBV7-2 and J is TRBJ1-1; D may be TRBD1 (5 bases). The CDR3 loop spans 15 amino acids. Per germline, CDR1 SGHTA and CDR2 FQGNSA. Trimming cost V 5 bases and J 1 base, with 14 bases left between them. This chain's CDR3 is CASSPLDTSNTEAFF. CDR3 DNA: TGTGCCAGCAGCCCCCTGGACACCTCGAACACTGAAGCTTTCTTT.

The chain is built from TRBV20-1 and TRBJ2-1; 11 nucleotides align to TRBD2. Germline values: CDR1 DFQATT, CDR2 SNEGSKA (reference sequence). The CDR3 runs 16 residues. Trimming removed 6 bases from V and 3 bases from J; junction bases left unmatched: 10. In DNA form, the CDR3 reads TGCAGTGCCCGTGGGCTAGCGGGAGGAGTCTACAATGAGCAGTTCTTC. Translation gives CSARGLAGGVYNEQFF.

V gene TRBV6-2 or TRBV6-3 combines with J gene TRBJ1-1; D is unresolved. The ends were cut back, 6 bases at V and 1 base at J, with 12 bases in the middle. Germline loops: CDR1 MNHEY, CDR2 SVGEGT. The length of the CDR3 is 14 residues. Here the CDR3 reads CASRGLFRNTEAFF. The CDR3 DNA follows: TGTGCCAGCAGAGGACTTTTTAGGAACACTGAAGCTTTCTTT.

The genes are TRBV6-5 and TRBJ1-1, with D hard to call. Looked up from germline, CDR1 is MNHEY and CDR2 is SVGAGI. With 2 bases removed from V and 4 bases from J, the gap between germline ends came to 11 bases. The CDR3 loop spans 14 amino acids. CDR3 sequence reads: CASSYVKSGTEAFF. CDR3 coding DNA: TGTGCCAGCAGTTACGTTAAGTCTGGCACTGAAGCTTTCTTT.

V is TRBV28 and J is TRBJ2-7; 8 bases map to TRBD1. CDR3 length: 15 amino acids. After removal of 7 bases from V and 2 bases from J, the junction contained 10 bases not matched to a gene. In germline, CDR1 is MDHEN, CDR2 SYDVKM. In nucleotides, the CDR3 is TGTGCCAGCACGCGGCCCGGACAGGGCACCTACGAGCAGTACTTC. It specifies CASTRPGQGTYEQYF.

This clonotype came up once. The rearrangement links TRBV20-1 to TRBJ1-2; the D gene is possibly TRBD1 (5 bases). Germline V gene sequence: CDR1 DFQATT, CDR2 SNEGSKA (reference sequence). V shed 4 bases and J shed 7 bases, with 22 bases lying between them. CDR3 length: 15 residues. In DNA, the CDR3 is TGCAGTGCTAAGGGTCCCGGGGGAGCCTACGGTGGCTACACCTTC. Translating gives CSAKGPGGAYGGYTF.

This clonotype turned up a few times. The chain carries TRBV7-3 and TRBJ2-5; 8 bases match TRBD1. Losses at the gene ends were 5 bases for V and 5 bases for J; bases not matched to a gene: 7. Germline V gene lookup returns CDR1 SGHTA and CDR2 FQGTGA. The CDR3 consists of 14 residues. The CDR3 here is CASSQTGAHETQYF. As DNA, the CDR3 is TGTGCCAGCAGCCAGACAGGGGCACATGAGACCCAGTACTTC. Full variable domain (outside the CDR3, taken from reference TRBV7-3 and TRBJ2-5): GAGVSQTPSNKVTEKGKYVELRCDPISGHTALYWYRQSLGQGPEFLIYFQGTGAADDSGLPNDRFFAVRPEGSVSTLKIQRTERGDSAVYLCASSQTGAHETQYFGPGTRLLVL.

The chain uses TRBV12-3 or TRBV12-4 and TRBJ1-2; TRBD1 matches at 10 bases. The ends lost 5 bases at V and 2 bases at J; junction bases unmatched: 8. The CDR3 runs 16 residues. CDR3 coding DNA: TGTGCCAGCAGTCTGAGAAAGACAGGGGGCAACTATGGCTACACCTTC. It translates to CASSLRKTGGNYGYTF.

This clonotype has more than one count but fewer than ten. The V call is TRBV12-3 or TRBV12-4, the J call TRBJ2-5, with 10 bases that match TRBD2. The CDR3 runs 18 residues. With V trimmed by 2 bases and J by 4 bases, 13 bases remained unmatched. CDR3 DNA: TGTGCCAGCAGTTTAAGGGTTCTAGCGGGAGTGGGACGAGAGACCCAGTACTTC. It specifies CASSLRVLAGVGRETQYF.